These 22 T cell receptor beta chains share one sample of origin, sequenced in a study of neurological immune-mediated disorders. The time point was: longitudinal time-point 1 (baseline). TCRdb redid the calling of the 5' RACE reads with MiXCR, one entry per CDR3 protein. The sample contains tens of thousands of distinct CDR3 sequences, about an eighth of which appear only once. Sequencing was performed on PBMCs. The receptors come from a female donor with HTLV-1-associated myelopathy (HAM/TSP).

This clonotype was seen more than once but under ten times. The chain's CDR3 is CASSLDPQMNTEAFF. The CDR3 DNA sequence: TGTGCCAGCAGCTTAGATCCACAGATGAACACTGAAGCTTTCTTT. The chain recombines TRBV11-2 with TRBJ1-1; D gene unclear. Germline V gene data show CDR1 as SGHAT and CDR2 as FQNNGV. The V end lost 0 bases, the J end lost 0 bases, and 8 bases lay between the germline ends. CDR3 length: 15 amino acids.

This clonotype has ten or more counts. The chain has TRBV20-1 and TRBJ2-7; D gene ambiguous. This CDR3 region has 14 residues. CDR1 is DFQATT and CDR2 is SNEGSKA in the germline V gene (reference sequence). V shed 5 bases and J shed 7 bases, with 21 bases lying between them. The CDR3 is CSAGTGPPLEEQYF. CDR3 sequence (DNA): TGCAGTGCTGGAACCGGGCCACCCCTAGAAGAGCAGTACTTC.

The chain uses TRBV28 and TRBJ1-5; 8 positions agree with TRBD1. The CDR3 contains 16 residues. Germline lookup yields CDR1 MDHEN and CDR2 SYDVKM. V gave up 2 bases and J gave up 10 bases; unmatched junction bases: 13. The CDR3 DNA is TGTGCCAGCAGTTTAATCGGGCCAGGGGGCAATCGACCCCAGCATTTT. Its translation: CASSLIGPGGNRPQHF.

A word on this clonotype: A much larger clone sits a single nucleotide away, making a read error possible. The chain is built from TRBV27 and TRBJ2-3; weak D call: TRBD2 (7 bases). The CDR3 spans 13 residues. Germline CDR1 MNHEY, CDR2 SMNVEV (reference sequence). The CDR3: CSSKGGGPDTQYF. CDR3 in DNA: TGTTCCAGCAAGGGCGGGGGCCCAGATACGCAGTATTTT.

This clonotype was seen many times. Mismatch with germline at one junction end may stem from a read error. The chain couples TRBV27 to TRBJ2-7, with unresolved D. Germline-derived CDR1 and CDR2 are MNHEY and SMNVEV (reference sequence). This CDR3 has 13 residues. CDR3 residues: CASSFSTSSTWVF. In nucleotides, the CDR3 is TGTGCCAGCAGTTTCTCCACTTCATCGACGTGGGTCTTC.

This clonotype has a count of ten or more. The gene calls are TRBV12-3 or TRBV12-4 and TRBJ1-1; 7 positions match TRBD1. The CDR3 spans 13 residues. The trim removed 5 bases at V and 6 bases at J, leaving 6 bases unmatched. The CDR3 DNA is TGTGCCAGCAGTCTCAGACAGGGAGCTGAAGCTTTCTTT. Amino acid sequence: CASSLRQGAEAFF.

Concerning this clonotype: A much larger clone lies one base from this, so it may be a read error. V and J are TRBV18 and TRBJ2-7; D is possibly TRBD2 (5 bases). Germline V CDR1 and CDR2: KGHSH, LQKENI. Trimming left V 5 bases short and J 4 bases short, with 9 bases between. CDR3 size: 12 residues. CDR3 region: CASSMGSYEQYF. The CDR3 DNA reads as TGTGCCAGCTCAATGGGGAGTTACGAGCAGTACTTC.

Many counts were recorded for this clonotype. The rearrangement links TRBV28 to TRBJ1-6; 7 bases are a match to TRBD1. J lost 7 bases, V lost 10 bases, and 13 bases had no gene match. The CDR3 is 15 amino acids. Looked up from germline, CDR1 is MDHEN and CDR2 is SYDVKM. CDR3 in DNA: TGTGCCACCGTGGGGGATCCCAGGGGGAATTCACCCCTCCACTTT. It translates to CATVGDPRGNSPLHF.

This clonotype appeared many times. The CDR3 region is CASSFRQDTDTQYF. Here the CDR3 DNA reads TGTGCCAGCAGTTTTCGCCAAGACACAGATACGCAGTATTTT. The rearrangement uses TRBV12-3 or TRBV12-4 and TRBJ2-3; D is undetermined. V dropped 3 bases and J dropped 2 bases, with 9 bases sitting between them. The CDR3 length is 14 residues.

This clonotype showed up just a few times. This may be a read error: a much more frequent sequence differs by one nucleotide. The chain uses TRBV6-6 and TRBJ1-2, with D perhaps TRBD1 (6 bases). The germline V gene has CDR1 MNHNY and CDR2 SVGAGI (reference sequence). The CDR3 consists of 19 residues. Here the CDR3 reads CASSYSGGSTGQNNYGSTF. In nucleotides, the CDR3 is TGTGCCAGCAGTTACTCGGGGGGGTCCACGGGACAAAATAACTATGGCTCCACCTTC.

This clonotype was seen many times. This sequence joins TRBV12-3 or TRBV12-4 and TRBJ2-2; D not resolved. Trimming took off 6 bases at V and 6 bases at J, with 8 bases between the two ends. The CDR3 loop spans 12 amino acids. This CDR3 reads CASSPFAGELFF. CDR3 sequence (DNA): TGTGCCAGCAGCCCTTTCGCCGGGGAGCTGTTTTTT.

This clonotype was detected ten times or more. The V gene is TRBV29-1, the J gene TRBJ1-3; D not certain. Germline CDR1 reads SQVTM; CDR2 reads ANQGSEA. The V and J ends lost 5 bases and 4 bases respectively, with 9 bases between them. The CDR3 sequence is 12 residues long. The CDR3 nucleotides are TGCAGCGTTCTTACAGCAGGAAACACCATATATTTT. Residues: CSVLTAGNTIYF. The full variable domain, completed using reference TRBV29-1 and TRBJ1-3, is SAVISQKPSRDICQRGTSLTIQCQVDSQVTMMFWYRQQPGQSLTLIATANQGSEATYESGFVIDKFPISRPNLTFSTLTVSNMSPEDSSIYLCSVLTAGNTIYFGEGSWLTVV.

This clonotype was picked up one time. The chain couples TRBV12-3 or TRBV12-4 to TRBJ2-2; maybe TRBD1 (6 bases). Deletions cut 6 bases from V and 7 bases from J, with 15 bases between. The CDR3 extends over 14 amino acids. CDR3 in amino acids: CASRPEQGGGELFF. CDR3 sequence (DNA): TGTGCCAGCAGGCCAGAACAGGGCGGCGGGGAGCTGTTTTTT.

This clonotype was seen many times. The chain links TRBV7-6 to TRBJ2-1; D unclear. The germline V gene has CDR1 SGHVS and CDR2 FNYEAQ. V shed 3 bases and J shed 1 base, with 10 bases lying between them. The CDR3 loop spans 15 amino acids. The DNA for the CDR3 is TGTGCCAGCAGCTTGGGCCACGGGTCCTACAATGAGCAGTTCTTC. Its translation: CASSLGHGSYNEQFF. Drawing the rest from reference TRBV7-6 and TRBJ2-1, the complete variable domain is GAGVSQSPRYKVTKRGQDVALRCDPISGHVSLYWYRQALGQGPEFLTYFNYEAQQDKSGLPNDRFSAERPEGSISTLTIQRTEQRDSAMYRCASSLGHGSYNEQFFGPGTRLTVL.

This clonotype was detected many times. The rearrangement links TRBV9 to TRBJ2-3, with TRBD2 as a possible D gene (5 bases). Germline V gene lookup returns CDR1 SGDLS and CDR2 YYNGEE. Deletions cut 6 bases from V and 4 bases from J, with 15 bases between. This CDR3 comprises 14 residues. The CDR3 bases are TGTGCCAGCAAATACGGAGTGGGAGCAGATACGCAGTATTTT. It encodes CASKYGVGADTQYF.

This clonotype came up a few times. This rearrangement joins TRBV5-4 to TRBJ2-3, with 8 bases aligning to TRBD2. V was clipped by 9 bases and J by 6 bases; unmatched bases: 12. The length of the CDR3 is 14 residues. Per germline, CDR1 SGHNT and CDR2 YYREEE (reference sequence). The CDR3 nucleotides read TGTGCCACCCCGGACGGGAGGGGCCCCGATACGCAGTATTTT. Its protein product is CATPDGRGPDTQYF.

This rearrangement joins TRBV12-3 or TRBV12-4 to TRBJ1-3, with a possible D match to TRBD1 (6 bases). V lost 8 bases and J lost 3, with 17 bases in between. This CDR3 spans 15 amino acids. CDR3 amino acids: CASELQGDIGNTIYF. As DNA, the CDR3 is TGTGCCAGCGAATTACAGGGAGACATTGGAAACACCATATATTTT.

This clonotype was recorded at least ten times. The V call is TRBV5-1, the J call TRBJ2-1; 7 nucleotides line up with TRBD1. CDR1 is SGHRS and CDR2 is YFSETQ in the germline V gene. V lost 0 bases to trimming and J lost 4 bases; unmatched junction nucleotides: 13. The CDR3 has 18 residues. The CDR3 spells CASSLGTGGKGGYNEQFF. The CDR3 DNA reads as TGCGCCAGCAGCTTGGGGACAGGTGGTAAAGGAGGATACAATGAGCAGTTCTTC.

Regarding this clonotype: No conserved phenylalanine or tryptophan ends this CDR3, so it is likely a read error. This chain links TRBV5-1 with TRBJ2-7; D is perhaps TRBD1 or TRBD2 (7 bases each). The germline CDR1 and CDR2 sequences are SGHRS and YFSETQ. V dropped 4 bases and J dropped 7 bases, with 18 bases sitting between them. This CDR3 has 14 amino acids. In DNA form, the CDR3 reads TGCGCCAGCAGCAGCGGGACAGAGGGGGTAGAGCAGTACTCC. Encoded protein: CASSSGTEGVEQYS.

This clonotype was found many times. J is TRBJ2-1 and V is TRBV20-1, with 12 bases identical to TRBD2. The CDR3 spans 15 residues. Germline V gene data show CDR1 as DFQATT and CDR2 as SNEGSKA (reference sequence). The trim removed 4 bases at V and 4 bases at J, leaving 5 bases unmatched. CDR3 region: CSAKRLAGGYNEQFF. Here the CDR3 DNA reads TGCAGTGCTAAACGGCTAGCGGGGGGGTACAATGAGCAGTTCTTC.

This clonotype has ten or more counts. This chain uses TRBV5-1 with TRBJ2-5, with TRBD2 as a possible D gene (5 bases). Trimming left V 5 bases short and J 5 bases short, with 19 bases between. The germline gives CDR1 SGHRS, CDR2 YFSETQ. This CDR3 has 15 amino acids. The CDR3 sequence is CASSPSTGSRETQYF. In DNA form, the CDR3 reads TGCGCCAGCAGTCCGTCTACGGGGTCACGGGAGACCCAGTACTTC.

As to this clonotype: The final CDR3 position lacks the conserved phenylalanine or tryptophan, pointing to a likely read error. The chain is built from TRBV7-2 and TRBJ2-7; 10 bases align to TRBD2. The V segment lost 8 bases and the J segment 4 bases; nucleotides outside the gene matches: 8. This CDR3 has 14 residues. Per the germline V gene, CDR1 is SGHTA and CDR2 is FQGNSA. CDR3 region: CASVSSGGPYEQYL. As DNA, the CDR3 is TGTGCCAGCGTTTCTAGCGGGGGCCCTTACGAGCAGTACCTC.